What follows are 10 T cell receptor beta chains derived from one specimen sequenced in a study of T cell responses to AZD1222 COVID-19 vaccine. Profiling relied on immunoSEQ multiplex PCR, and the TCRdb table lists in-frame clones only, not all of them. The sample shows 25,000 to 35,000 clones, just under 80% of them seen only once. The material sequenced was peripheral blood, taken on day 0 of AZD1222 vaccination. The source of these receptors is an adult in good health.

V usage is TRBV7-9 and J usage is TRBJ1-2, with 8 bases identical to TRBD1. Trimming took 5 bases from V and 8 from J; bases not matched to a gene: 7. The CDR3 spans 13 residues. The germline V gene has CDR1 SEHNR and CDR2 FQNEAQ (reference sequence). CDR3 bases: TGTGCCAGCAGCACGACAGGGGATTGGGGCTACACCTTC. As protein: CASSTTGDWGYTF.

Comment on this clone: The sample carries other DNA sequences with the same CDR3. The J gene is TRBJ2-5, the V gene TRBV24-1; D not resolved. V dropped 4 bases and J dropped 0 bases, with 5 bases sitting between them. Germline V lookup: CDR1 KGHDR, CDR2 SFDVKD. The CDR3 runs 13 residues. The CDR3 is CATSDSYQETQYF. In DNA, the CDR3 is TGTGCCACCAGTGACTCGTACCAAGAGACCCAGTACTTC.

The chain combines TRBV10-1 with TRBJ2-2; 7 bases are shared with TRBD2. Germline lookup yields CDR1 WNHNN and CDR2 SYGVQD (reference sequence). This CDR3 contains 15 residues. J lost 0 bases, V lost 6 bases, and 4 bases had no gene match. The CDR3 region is CASSPGGPNTGELFF. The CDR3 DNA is TGCGCCAGCAGCCCGGGAGGACCGAACACCGGGGAGCTGTTTTTT.

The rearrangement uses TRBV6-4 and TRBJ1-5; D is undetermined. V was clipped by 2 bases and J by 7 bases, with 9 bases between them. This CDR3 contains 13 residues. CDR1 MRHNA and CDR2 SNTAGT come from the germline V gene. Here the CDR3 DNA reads TGTGCCAGCAGTGACGAGCTAGGACAGCCCCAGCATTTT. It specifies CASSDELGQPQHF.

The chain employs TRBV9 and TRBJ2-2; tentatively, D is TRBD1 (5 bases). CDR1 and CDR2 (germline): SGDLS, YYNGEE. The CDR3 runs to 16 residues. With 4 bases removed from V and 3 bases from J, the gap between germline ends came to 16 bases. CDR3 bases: TGTGCCAGCAGCCCTCGAGTGGGGCGAGACACCGGGGAGCTGTTTTTT. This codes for CASSPRVGRDTGELFF. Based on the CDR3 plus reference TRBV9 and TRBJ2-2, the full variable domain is DSGVTQTPKHLITATGQRVTLRCSPRSGDLSVYWYQQSLDQGLQFLIQYYNGEERAKGNILERFSAQQFPDLHSELNLSSLELGDSALYFCASSPRVGRDTGELFFGEGSRLTVL.

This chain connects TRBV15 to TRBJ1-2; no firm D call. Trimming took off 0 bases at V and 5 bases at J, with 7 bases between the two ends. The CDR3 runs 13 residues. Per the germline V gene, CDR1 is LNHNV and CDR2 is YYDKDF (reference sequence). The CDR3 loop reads CATSRDTEYGYTF. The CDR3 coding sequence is TGTGCCACCAGCAGAGATACAGAATATGGCTACACCTTC.

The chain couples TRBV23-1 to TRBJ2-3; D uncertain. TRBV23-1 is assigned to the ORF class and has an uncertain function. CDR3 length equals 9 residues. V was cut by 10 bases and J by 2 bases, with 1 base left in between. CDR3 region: CANTDTQYF. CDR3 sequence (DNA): TGCGCCAACACAGATACGCAGTATTTT.

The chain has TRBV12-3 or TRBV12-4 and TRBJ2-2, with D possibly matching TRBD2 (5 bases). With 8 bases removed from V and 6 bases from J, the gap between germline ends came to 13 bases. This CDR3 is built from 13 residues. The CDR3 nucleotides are TGTGCCAGCTTCCGCACGGGGTCCGGGGAGCTGTTTTTT. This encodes CASFRTGSGELFF.

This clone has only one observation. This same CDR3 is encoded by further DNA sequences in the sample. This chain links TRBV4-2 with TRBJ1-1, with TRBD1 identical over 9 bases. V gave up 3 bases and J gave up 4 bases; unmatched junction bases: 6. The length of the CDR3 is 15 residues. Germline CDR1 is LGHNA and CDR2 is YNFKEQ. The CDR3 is CASSQGQGGVTEAFF. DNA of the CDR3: TGTGCCAGCAGCCAGGGACAGGGTGGGGTCACTGAAGCTTTCTTT.

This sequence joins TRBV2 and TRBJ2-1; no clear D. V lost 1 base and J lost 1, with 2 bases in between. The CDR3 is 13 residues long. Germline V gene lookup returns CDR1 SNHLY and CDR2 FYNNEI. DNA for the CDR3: TGTGCCAGCAGTGAAGAATCCTACAATGAGCAGTTCTTC. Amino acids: CASSEESYNEQFF.